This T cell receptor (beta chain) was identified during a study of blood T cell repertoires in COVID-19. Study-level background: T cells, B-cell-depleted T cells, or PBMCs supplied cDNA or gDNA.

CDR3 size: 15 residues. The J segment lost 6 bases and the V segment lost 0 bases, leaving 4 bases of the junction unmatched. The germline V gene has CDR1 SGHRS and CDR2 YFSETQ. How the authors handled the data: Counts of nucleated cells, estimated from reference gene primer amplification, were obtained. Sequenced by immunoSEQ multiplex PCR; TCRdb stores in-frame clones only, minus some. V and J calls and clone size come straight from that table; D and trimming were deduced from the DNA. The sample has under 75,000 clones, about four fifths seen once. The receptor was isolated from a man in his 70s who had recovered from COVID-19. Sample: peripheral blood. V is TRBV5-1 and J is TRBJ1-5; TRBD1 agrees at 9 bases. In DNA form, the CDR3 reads TGCGCCAGCAGCTTGGGACAGGGGGATGTTCAGCCCCAGCATTTT. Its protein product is CASSLGQGDVQPQHF.